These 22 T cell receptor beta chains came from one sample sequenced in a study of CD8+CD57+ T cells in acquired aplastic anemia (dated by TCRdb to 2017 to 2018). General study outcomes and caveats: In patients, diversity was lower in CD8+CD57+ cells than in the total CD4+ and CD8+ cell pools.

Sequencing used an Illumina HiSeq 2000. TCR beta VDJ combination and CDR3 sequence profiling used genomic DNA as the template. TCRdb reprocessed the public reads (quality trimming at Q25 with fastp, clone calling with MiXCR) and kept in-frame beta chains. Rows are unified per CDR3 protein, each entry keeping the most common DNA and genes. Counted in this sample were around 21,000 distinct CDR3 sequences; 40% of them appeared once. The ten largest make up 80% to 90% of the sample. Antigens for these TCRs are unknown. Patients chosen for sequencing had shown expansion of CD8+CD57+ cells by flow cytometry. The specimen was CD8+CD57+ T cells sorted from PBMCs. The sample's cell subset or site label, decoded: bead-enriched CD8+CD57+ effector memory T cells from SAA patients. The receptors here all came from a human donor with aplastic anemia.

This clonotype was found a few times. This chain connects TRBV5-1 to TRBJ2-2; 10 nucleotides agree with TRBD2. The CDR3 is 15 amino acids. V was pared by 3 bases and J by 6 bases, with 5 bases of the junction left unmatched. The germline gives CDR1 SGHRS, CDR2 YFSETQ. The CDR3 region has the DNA TGCGCCAGCAGCTGGACTAGCGGTGAAGCCGGGGAGCTGTTTTTT. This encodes CASSWTSGEAGELFF.

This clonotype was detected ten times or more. CDR3 sequence (DNA): TGTGCCAGCAGCTTGGTCTACAGGGGGCTCGACACTGAAGCTTTCTTT. Protein product: CASSLVYRGLDTEAFF. The chain uses TRBV5-8 and TRBJ1-1; TRBD1 agrees at 9 bases. The CDR3 sequence is 16 residues long. CDR1 is SGHTS, CDR2 YDEGEE, per germline. The V and J ends lost 0 bases and 3 bases, in that order; junction bases with no gene match: 6.

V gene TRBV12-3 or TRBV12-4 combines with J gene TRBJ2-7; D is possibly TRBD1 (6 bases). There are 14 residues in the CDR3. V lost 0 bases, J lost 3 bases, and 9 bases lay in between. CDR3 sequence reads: CASSLAETGYEQYF. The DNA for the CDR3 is TGTGCCAGCAGTTTAGCTGAGACAGGCTACGAGCAGTACTTC.

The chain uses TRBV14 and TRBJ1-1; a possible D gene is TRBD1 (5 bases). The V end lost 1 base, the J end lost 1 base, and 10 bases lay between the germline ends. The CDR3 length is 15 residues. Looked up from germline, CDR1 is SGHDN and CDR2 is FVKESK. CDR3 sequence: CASSQVSTGNTEAFF. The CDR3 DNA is TGTGCCAGCAGCCAAGTGAGTACAGGGAACACTGAAGCTTTCTTT. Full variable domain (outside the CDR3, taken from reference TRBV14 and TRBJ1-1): EAGVTQFPSHSVIEKGQTVTLRCDPISGHDNLYWYRRVMGKEIKFLLHFVKESKQDESGMPNNRFLAERTGGTYSTLKVQPAELEDSGVYFCASSQVSTGNTEAFFGQGTRLTVV.

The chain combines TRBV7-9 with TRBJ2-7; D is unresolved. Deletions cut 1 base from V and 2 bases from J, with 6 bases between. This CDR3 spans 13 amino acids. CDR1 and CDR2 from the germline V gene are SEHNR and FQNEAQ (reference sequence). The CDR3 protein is CASSLVDTYEQYF. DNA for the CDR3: TGTGCCAGCAGCTTAGTCGATACCTACGAGCAGTACTTC. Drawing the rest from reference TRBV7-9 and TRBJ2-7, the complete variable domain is DTGVSQNPRHKITKRGQNVTFRCDPISEHNRLYWYRQTLGQGPEFLTYFQNEAQLEKSRLLSDRFSAERPKGSFSTLEIQRTEQGDSAMYLCASSLVDTYEQYFGPGTRLTVT.

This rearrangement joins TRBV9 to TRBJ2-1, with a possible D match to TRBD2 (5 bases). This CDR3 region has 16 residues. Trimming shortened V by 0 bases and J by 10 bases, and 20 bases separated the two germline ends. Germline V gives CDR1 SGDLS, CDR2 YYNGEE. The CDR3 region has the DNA TGTGCCAGCAGCGTAGGGATTAGCGACTTCGACCTCGAGCAGTTCTTC. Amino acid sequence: CASSVGISDFDLEQFF.

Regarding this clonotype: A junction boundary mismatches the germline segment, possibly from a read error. The CDR3 loop reads CASSPGRSGSHNEQLF. The CDR3 DNA follows: TGTGCCAGCAGCCCCGGTCGTAGCGGGAGCCACAATGAGCAGCTCTTC. V usage is TRBV7-8 and J usage is TRBJ2-1, with 9 bases that match TRBD2. CDR3 length: 16 residues. Germline CDR1 is SGHVS and CDR2 is FQNEAQ.

The CDR3 is CASSNDPSGANVLTF. The DNA for the CDR3 is TGTGCCAGCAGTAATGATCCCTCTGGGGCCAACGTCCTGACTTTC. The chain combines TRBV6-5 with TRBJ2-6; no clear D gene. The CDR3 is made up of 15 amino acids. In germline, CDR1 is MNHEY, CDR2 SVGAGI. Trimming took off 5 bases at V and 0 bases at J, with 8 bases between the two ends.

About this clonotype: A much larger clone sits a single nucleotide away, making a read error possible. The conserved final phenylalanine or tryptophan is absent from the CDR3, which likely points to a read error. CDR3 amino acids: CASSVDILREQYL. In nucleotides, the CDR3 is TGTGCCAGCAGCGTCGACATTCTGAGGGAGCAGTACCTC. The chain combines TRBV9 with TRBJ2-7; no clear D gene. The germline V and J ends were trimmed by 2 bases and 7 bases, with 13 bases remaining between them. The germline V gene encodes CDR1 SGDLS and CDR2 YYNGEE. The CDR3 sequence is 13 residues long.

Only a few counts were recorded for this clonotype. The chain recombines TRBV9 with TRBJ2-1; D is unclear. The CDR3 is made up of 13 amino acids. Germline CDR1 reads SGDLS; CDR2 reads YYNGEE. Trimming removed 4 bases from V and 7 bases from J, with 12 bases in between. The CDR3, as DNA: TGTGCCAGCAGCCCCGGCTGGGCAAATGAGCAGTTCTTC. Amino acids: CASSPGWANEQFF.

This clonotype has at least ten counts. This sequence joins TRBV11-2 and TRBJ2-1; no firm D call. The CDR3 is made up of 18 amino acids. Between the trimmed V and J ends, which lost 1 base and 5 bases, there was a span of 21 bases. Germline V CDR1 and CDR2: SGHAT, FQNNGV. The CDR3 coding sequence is TGTGCCAGCAGCTTAGCCCGCTACATGGAAACCCTAAACAATGAGCAGTTCTTC. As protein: CASSLARYMETLNNEQFF.

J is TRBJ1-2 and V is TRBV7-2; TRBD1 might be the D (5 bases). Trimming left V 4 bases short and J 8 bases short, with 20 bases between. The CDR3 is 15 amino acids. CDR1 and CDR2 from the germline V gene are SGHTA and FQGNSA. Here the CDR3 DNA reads TGTGCCAGCAGCTCCTCCTCGTTAGGGGTAGGCGGCTACACCTTC. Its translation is CASSSSSLGVGGYTF. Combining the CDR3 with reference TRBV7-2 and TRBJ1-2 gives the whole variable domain GAGVSQSPSNKVTEKGKDVELRCDPISGHTALYWYRQSLGQGLEFLIYFQGNSAPDKSGLPSDRFSAERTGGSVSTLTIQRTQQEDSAVYLCASSSSSLGVGGYTFGSGTRLTVV.

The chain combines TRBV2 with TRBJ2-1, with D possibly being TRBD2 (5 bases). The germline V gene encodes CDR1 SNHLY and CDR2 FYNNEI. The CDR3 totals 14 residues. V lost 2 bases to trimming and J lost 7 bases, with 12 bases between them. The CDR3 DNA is TGTGCCAGCAGTGAATGGCCCGCGGGTAATGAGCAGTTCTTC. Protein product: CASSEWPAGNEQFF.

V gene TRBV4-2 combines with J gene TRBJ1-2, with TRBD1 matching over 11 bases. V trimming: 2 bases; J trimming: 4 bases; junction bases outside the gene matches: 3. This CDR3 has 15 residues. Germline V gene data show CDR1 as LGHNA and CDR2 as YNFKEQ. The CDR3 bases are TGTGCCAGCAGCCAATCCGGACAGGGGGCCTATGGCTACACCTTC. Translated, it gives CASSQSGQGAYGYTF.

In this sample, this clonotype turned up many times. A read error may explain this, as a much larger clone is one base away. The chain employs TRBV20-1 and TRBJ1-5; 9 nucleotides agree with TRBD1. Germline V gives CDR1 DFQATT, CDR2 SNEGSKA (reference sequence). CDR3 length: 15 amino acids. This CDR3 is CSAGDWDRVEQPQHF. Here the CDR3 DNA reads TGCAGTGCTGGAGATTGGGACAGGGTCGAACAGCCCCAGCATTTT.

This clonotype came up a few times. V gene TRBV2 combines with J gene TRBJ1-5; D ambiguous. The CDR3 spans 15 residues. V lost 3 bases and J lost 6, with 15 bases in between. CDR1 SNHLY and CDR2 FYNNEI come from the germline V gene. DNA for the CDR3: TGTGCCAGCAGTGAGGTTGGCCGCCGAGCTCAGCCCCAGCATTTT. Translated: CASSEVGRRAQPQHF. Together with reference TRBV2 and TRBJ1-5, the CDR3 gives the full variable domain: EPEVTQTPSHQVTQMGQEVILRCVPISNHLYFYWYRQILGQKVEFLVSFYNNEISEKSEIFDDQFSVERPDGSNFTLKIRSTKLEDSAMYFCASSEVGRRAQPQHFGDGTRLSIL.

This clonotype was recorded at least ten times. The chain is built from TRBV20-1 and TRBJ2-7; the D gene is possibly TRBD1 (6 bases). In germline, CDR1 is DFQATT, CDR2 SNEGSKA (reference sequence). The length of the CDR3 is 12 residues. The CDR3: CSTTDRSTAQYF. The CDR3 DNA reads TGCAGCACTACTGACAGGTCCACGGCGCAGTACTTC.

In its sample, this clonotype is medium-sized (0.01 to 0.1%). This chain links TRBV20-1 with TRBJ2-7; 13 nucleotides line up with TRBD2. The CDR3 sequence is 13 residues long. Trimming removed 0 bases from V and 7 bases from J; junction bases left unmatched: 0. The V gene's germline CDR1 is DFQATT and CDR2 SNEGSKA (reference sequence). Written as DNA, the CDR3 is TGCAGTGCTAGAGAGGGACTAGCGGGAGAGCAGTACTTC. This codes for CSAREGLAGEQYF.

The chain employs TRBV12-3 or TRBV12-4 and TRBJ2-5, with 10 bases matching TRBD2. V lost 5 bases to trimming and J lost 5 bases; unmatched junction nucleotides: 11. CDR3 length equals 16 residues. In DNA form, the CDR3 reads TGTGCCAGCAGTCCCCCAAGCGGGGGGGGCCCCGAGACCCAGTACTTC. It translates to CASSPPSGGGPETQYF.

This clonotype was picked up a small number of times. The CDR3 nucleotides read TGTGCCAGCAGCAATAAACCCTCTGGGGCCAACGTCCTGACTTTC. It yields the protein CASSNKPSGANVLTF. This chain links TRBV7-9 with TRBJ2-6; D unresolved. Trimming left V 5 bases short and J 0 bases short, with 8 bases between. CDR3 length: 15 residues. CDR1 is SEHNR, CDR2 FQNEAQ, per germline (reference sequence).

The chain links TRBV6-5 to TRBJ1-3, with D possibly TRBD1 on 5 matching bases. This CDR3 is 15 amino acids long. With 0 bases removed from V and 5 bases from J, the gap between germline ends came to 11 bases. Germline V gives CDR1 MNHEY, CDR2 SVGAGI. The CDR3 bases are TGTGCCAGCAGTTACTCGAGGGACCTCAGAAACACCATATATTTT. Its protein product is CASSYSRDLRNTIYF.

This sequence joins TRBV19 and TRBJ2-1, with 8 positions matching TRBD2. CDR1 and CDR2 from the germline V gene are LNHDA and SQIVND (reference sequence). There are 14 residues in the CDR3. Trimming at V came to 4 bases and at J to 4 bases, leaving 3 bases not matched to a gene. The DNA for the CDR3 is TGTGCCAGTAGTAGCGGGGGGCCTTACAATGAGCAGTTCTTC. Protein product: CASSSGGPYNEQFF.